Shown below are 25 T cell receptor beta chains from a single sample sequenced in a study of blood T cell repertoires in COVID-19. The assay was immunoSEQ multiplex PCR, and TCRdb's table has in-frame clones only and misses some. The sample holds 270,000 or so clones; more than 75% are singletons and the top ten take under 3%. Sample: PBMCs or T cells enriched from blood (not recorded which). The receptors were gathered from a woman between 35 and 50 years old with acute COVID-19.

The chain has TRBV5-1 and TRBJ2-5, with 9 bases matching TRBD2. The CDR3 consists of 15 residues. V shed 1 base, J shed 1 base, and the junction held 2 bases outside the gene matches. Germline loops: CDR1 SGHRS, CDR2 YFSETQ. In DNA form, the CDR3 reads TGCGCCAGCAGCTTGAGCGGGGGGACCCAAGAGACCCAGTACTTC. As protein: CASSLSGGTQETQYF.

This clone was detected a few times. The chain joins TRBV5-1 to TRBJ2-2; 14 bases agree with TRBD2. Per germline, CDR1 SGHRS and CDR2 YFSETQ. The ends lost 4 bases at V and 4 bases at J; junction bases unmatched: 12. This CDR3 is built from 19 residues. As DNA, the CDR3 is TGCGCCAGCAGCCCCGAGACTAGCGGGGGGGCCGCGTTCACCGGGGAGCTGTTTTTT. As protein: CASSPETSGGAAFTGELFF.

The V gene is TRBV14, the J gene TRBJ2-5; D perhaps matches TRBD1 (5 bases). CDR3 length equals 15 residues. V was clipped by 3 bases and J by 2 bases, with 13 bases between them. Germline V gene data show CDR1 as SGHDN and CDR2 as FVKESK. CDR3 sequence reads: CASSQAGAKQETQYF. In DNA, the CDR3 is TGTGCCAGCAGCCAGGCTGGGGCGAAACAAGAGACCCAGTACTTC.

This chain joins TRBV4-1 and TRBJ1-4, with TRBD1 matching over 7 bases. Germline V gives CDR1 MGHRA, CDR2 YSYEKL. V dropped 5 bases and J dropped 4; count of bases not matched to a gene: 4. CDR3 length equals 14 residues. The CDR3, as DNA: TGCGCCAGCAGCTGGGACAGTTTTAATGAAAAACTGTTTTTT. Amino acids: CASSWDSFNEKLFF.

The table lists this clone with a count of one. The CDR3 DNA reads TGCGCCAGCAGCTTGGTTGGGCGGGAAGGCCAAGAGACCCAGTACTTC. It specifies CASSLVGREGQETQYF. This rearrangement joins TRBV5-1 to TRBJ2-5; D is possibly TRBD2 (6 bases). Germline V gene lookup returns CDR1 SGHRS and CDR2 YFSETQ. Trimming removed 0 bases at V and 1 base at J, with 13 bases between. The CDR3 sequence is 16 residues long.

CDR3 in DNA: TGCAGCGTCCTACTAGCTGCCGGGGGTTCGCAGTATTTT. This translates into CSVLLAAGGSQYF. This chain uses TRBV29-1 with TRBJ2-3; D perhaps matches TRBD2 (6 bases). The CDR3 length is 13 residues. The V end was cut by 6 bases, the J end by 10 bases, with 20 bases between. Germline assignment: CDR1 SQVTM and CDR2 ANQGSEA.

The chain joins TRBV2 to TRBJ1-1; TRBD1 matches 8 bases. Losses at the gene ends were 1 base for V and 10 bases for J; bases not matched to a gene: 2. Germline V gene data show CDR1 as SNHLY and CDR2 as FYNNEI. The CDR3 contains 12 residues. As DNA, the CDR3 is TGTGCCAGCAGTGAAGAAACAGGGGGAGCTTTCTTT. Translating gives CASSEETGGAFF. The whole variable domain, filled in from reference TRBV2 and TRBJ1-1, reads EPEVTQTPSHQVTQMGQEVILRCVPISNHLYFYWYRQILGQKVEFLVSFYNNEISEKSEIFDDQFSVERPDGSNFTLKIRSTKLEDSAMYFCASSEETGGAFFGQGTRLTVV.

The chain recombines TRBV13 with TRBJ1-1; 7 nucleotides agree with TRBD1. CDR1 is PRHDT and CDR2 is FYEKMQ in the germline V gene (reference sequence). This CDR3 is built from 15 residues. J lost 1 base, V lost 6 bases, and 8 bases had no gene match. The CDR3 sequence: CASSSPGGSNTEAFF. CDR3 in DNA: TGTGCCAGCAGTTCGCCAGGGGGTTCGAACACTGAAGCTTTCTTT.

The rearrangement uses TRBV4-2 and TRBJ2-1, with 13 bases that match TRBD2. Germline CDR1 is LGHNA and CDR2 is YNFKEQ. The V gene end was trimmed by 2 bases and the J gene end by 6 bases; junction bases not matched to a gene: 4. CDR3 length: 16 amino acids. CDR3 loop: CASSQRTSGGANEQFF. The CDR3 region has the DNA TGTGCCAGCAGCCAACGAACTAGCGGGGGGGCCAATGAGCAGTTCTTC.

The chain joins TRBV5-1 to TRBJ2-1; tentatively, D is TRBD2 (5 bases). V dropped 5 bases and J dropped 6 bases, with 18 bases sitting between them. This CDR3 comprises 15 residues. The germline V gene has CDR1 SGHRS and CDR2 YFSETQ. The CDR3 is CASSYAILGGNEQFF. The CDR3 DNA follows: TGCGCCAGCAGTTACGCCATACTAGGAGGCAATGAGCAGTTCTTC.

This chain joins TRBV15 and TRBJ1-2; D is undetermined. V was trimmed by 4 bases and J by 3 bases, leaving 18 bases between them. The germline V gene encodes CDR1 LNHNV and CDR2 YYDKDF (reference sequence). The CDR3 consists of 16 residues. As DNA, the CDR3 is TGTGCCACCAGCACACCCGAGGGCCTGCTCGACTATGGCTACACCTTC. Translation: CATSTPEGLLDYGYTF.

CDR3 DNA: TGTGCCAGCAGCCAAGTACTAGCGGGAAGGGATACGCAGTATTTT. Encoded protein: CASSQVLAGRDTQYF. The J gene is TRBJ2-3, the V gene TRBV3-1 (or the pseudogene TRBV3-2); TRBD2 matches at 10 bases. The germline V gene has CDR1 LGHDT and CDR2 YNNKEL (reference sequence). With 1 base clipped from V and 6 bases from J, the junction kept 4 bases outside the gene matches. The CDR3 length is 15 residues.

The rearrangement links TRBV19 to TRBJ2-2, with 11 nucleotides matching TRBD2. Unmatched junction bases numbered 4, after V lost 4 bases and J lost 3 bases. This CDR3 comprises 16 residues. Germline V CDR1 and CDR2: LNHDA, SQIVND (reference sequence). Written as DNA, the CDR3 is TGTGCCAGTAGTAAGGGGACTAGCGGTTACACCGGGGAGCTGTTTTTT. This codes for CASSKGTSGYTGELFF.

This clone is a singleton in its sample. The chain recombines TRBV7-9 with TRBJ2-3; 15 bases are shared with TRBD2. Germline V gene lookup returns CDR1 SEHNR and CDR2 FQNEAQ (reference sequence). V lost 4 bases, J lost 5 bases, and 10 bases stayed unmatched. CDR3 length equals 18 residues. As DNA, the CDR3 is TGTGCCAGCAGCTCGCGGACCCGGACTAGCGGGGGGGTAGATACGCAGTATTTT. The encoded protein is CASSSRTRTSGGVDTQYF.

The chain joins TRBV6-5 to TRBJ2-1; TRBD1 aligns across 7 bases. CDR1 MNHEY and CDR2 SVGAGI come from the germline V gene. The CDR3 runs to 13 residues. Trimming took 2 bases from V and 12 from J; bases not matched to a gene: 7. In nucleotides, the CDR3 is TGTGCCAGCAGTTACGACAGGGACAACAGGCAGTTCTTC. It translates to CASSYDRDNRQFF.

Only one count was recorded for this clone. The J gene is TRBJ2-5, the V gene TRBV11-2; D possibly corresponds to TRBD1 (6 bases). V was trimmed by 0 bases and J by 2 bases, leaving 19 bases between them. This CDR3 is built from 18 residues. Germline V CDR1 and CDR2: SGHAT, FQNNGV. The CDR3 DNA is TGTGCCAGCAGCTTAGATGCCAATGGGGCAGGGGAACAAGAGACCCAGTACTTC. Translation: CASSLDANGAGEQETQYF.

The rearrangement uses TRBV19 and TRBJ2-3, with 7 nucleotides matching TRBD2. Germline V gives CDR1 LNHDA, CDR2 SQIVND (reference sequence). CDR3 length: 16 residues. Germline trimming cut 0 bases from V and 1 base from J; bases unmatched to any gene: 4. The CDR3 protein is CASSIDLRGGTDTQYF. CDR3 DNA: TGTGCCAGTAGTATAGATCTCCGGGGGGGCACAGATACGCAGTATTTT.

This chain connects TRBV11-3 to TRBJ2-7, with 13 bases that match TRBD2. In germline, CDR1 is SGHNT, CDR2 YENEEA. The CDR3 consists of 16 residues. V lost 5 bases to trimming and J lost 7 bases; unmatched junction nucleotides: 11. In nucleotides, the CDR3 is TGTGCCAGCAGCAAAAGGACTAGCGGGAGAGGTAGGGAGCAGTACTTC. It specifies CASSKRTSGRGREQYF.

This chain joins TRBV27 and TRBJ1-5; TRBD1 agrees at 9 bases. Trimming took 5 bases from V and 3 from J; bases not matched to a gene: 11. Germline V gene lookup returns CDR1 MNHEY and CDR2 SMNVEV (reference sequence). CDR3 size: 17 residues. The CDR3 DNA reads TGTGCCAGCAGTGATCGGGGACAGGGAATCTTCAATCAGCCCCAGCATTTT. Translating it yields CASSDRGQGIFNQPQHF.

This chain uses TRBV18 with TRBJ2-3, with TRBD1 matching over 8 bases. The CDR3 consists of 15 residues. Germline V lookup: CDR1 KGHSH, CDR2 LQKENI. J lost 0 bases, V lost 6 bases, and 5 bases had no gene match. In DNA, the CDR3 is TGTGCCAGCTCCGGGGACAGGTCTAGCACAGATACGCAGTATTTT. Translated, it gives CASSGDRSSTDTQYF.

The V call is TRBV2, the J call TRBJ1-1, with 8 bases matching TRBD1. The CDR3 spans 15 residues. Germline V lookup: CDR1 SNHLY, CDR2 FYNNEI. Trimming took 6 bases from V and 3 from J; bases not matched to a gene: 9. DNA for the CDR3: TGTGCCAGCAGATATCGACAGGGGTCACACACTGAAGCTTTCTTT. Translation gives CASRYRQGSHTEAFF. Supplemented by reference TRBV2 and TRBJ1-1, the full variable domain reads EPEVTQTPSHQVTQMGQEVILRCVPISNHLYFYWYRQILGQKVEFLVSFYNNEISEKSEIFDDQFSVERPDGSNFTLKIRSTKLEDSAMYFCASRYRQGSHTEAFFGQGTRLTVV.

CDR3 DNA sequence: TGTGCCAGCAGCTTAAGCGCTCGTCGAGAGACCCAGTACTTC. Its translation is CASSLSARRETQYF. The rearrangement uses TRBV11-2 and TRBJ2-5; D remains ambiguous. Germline loops: CDR1 SGHAT, CDR2 FQNNGV. V dropped 2 bases and J dropped 4 bases, with 11 bases sitting between them. This CDR3 contains 14 residues.

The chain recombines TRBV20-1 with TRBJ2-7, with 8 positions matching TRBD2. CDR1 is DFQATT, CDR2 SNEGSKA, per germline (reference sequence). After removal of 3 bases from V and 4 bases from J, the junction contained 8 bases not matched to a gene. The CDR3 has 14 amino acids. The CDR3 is CSASSGGVLYEQYF. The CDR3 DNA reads TGCAGTGCTAGTTCCGGGGGGGTCCTTTACGAGCAGTACTTC.

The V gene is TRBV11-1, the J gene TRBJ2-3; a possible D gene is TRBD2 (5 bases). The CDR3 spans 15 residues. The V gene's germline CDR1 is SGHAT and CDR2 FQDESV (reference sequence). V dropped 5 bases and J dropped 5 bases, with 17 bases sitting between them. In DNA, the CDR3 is TGTGCCAGCAGCCTTGCGGGTCGGGTTAGAGATACGCAGTATTTT. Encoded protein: CASSLAGRVRDTQYF. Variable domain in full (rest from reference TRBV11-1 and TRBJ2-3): EAEVAQSPRYKITEKSQAVAFWCDPISGHATLYWYRQILGQGPELLVQFQDESVVDDSQLPKDRFSAERLKGVDSTLKIQPAELGDSAMYLCASSLAGRVRDTQYFGPGTRLTVL.

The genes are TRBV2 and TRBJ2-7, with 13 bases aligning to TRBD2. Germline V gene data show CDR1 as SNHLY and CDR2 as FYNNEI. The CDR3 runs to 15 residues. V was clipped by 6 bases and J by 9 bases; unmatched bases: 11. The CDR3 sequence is CASRVVGLAGEGQYF. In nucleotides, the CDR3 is TGTGCCAGCAGGGTCGTTGGACTAGCGGGAGAGGGGCAGTACTTC.